This T cell receptor beta chain stems from a study of blood T cell repertoires in COVID-19. Study information: Spain, Italy and the United States supplied samples that represented acute and convalescent COVID-19. T cells, B-cell-depleted T cells, or PBMCs provided the cDNA or gDNA that served as material.

The germline V and J ends were trimmed by 7 bases and 0 bases, with 16 bases remaining between them. CDR1 is WSHSY, CDR2 SAAADI, per germline. The CDR3 is 15 residues long. Authors' data handling: Estimation of nucleated cell counts was performed using reference gene primer amplification. Sequenced by immunoSEQ multiplex PCR; TCRdb stores in-frame clones only, minus some. From that table come the V and J calls and clone size; the DNA was used to work out D and trimming. Here the sample spans 160,000 or so clones, approximately 80% being singletons. This chain uses TRBV10-2 with TRBJ2-7; D is perhaps TRBD1 (7 bases). The sequence came from a human donor in a cohort sampled during active COVID-19. The sequenced sample consisted of peripheral blood. In DNA form, the CDR3 reads TGCGCCAGCAAAGAAGGGCAGGGGGGCTCCTACGAGCAGTACTTC. Amino acids: CASKEGQGGSYEQYF.